This T cell receptor (beta chain) was recovered during a study of CD8 T cells in ankylosing spondylitis. TCRdb fed the 5' RACE reads into MiXCR, producing one record per CDR3 protein. The profile shows 120,000 or so distinct CDR3 sequences, roughly 13% of them singletons. Many counts were recorded for this clonotype. The CDR3 has 15 amino acids. V was clipped by 1 base and J by 5 bases, with 15 bases between them. Germline values: CDR1 SEHNR, CDR2 FQNEAQ (reference sequence). The clonotype was recovered from a female donor with ankylosing spondylitis or in good health (not recorded which). The sequencing input was blood, either unsorted or a sorted T cell fraction (not recorded which). The chain carries TRBV7-9 and TRBJ2-7; no firm D call. The CDR3 loop reads CASSLGAGSTDEQYF. The CDR3, as DNA: TGTGCCAGCAGCTTAGGTGCAGGCTCCACCGACGAGCAGTACTTC.